The next 11 T cell receptor beta chains were all read from a single sample in a study of Ad26.COV2.S vaccination and SARS-CoV-2 variants. The treatment: roughly 19 received Ad26.COV2.S at low or high dose, single or two shots; 5 received placebo; per-sample allocation not given. Day 63 after the first vaccine or placebo injection was the time point for sampling. Generated by immunoSEQ multiplex PCR, the TCRdb table keeps only in-frame clones and is missing some. The table includes about 480,000 clones, roughly 85% detected once. Sequencing was performed on peripheral blood, taken in a trial of Ad26.COV2.S vaccine versus placebo. These receptors originate from a person between 18 and 60 years old who received the Ad26.COV2.S COVID-19 vaccine or a placebo.

V is TRBV2 and J is TRBJ1-1; 9 nucleotides agree with TRBD1. Germline CDR1 reads SNHLY; CDR2 reads FYNNEI. The trim removed 3 bases at V and 4 bases at J, leaving 3 bases unmatched. The CDR3 runs to 14 residues. The CDR3 nucleotides are TGTGCCAGCAGTGATGGACAGGGGTTCACTGAAGCTTTCTTT. It specifies CASSDGQGFTEAFF.

V is TRBV4-2 and J is TRBJ2-1; a possible D gene is TRBD1 (6 bases). The CDR3 covers 16 residues. The V end was cut by 1 base, the J end by 8 bases, with 18 bases between. Germline V gene data show CDR1 as LGHNA and CDR2 as YNFKEQ. CDR3 loop: CASSQAGRLGADEQFF. DNA for the CDR3: TGTGCCAGCAGCCAAGCGGGCCGACTGGGGGCGGATGAGCAGTTCTTC.

This CDR3 is CASSPRAALVETQYF. DNA of the CDR3: TGTGCCAGCAGCCCTAGGGCCGCCCTGGTAGAGACCCAGTACTTC. This chain links TRBV7-2 with TRBJ2-5, with D hard to call. The CDR3 runs to 15 residues. V dropped 5 bases and J dropped 4 bases, with 17 bases sitting between them. Germline V gene sequence: CDR1 SGHTA, CDR2 FQGNSA.

The chain couples TRBV5-1 to TRBJ2-5, with D tentatively TRBD2 (5 bases). Germline V gene data show CDR1 as SGHRS and CDR2 as YFSETQ. Trimming left V 4 bases short and J 4 bases short, with 11 bases between. The CDR3 totals 13 residues. The CDR3 DNA sequence: TGCGCCAGCAGCGGGCTAGCTCCAGAGACCCAGTACTTC. Residues: CASSGLAPETQYF.

The V and J genes are TRBV18 and TRBJ2-2; no definite D call. From germline, CDR1 is KGHSH and CDR2 LQKENI. V lost 1 base and J lost 1, with 7 bases in between. CDR3 length: 15 amino acids. The CDR3 reads CASSPLSQNTGELFF. DNA of the CDR3: TGTGCCAGCTCACCACTCTCACAGAACACCGGGGAGCTGTTTTTT.

This chain uses TRBV3-1 (or the pseudogene TRBV3-2) with TRBJ2-6; tentatively, D is TRBD2 (6 bases). The CDR3 is 22 residues long. CDR1 and CDR2 from the germline V gene are LGHDT and YNNKEL (reference sequence). Trimming cost V 0 bases and J 0 bases, with 24 bases left between them. The CDR3 coding sequence is TGTGCCAGCAGCCAAGATTTAATTATGGGAGGATCCCTTGGCTCTGGGGCCAACGTCCTGACTTTC. The encoded protein is CASSQDLIMGGSLGSGANVLTF.

The rearrangement links TRBV29-1 to TRBJ1-1, with a tentative D call TRBD1 (6 bases). The CDR3 is 12 residues long. Germline V gene lookup returns CDR1 SQVTM and CDR2 ANQGSEA. The V gene lost 7 bases and the J gene lost 1 base, with 10 bases spanning the gap. The CDR3 DNA is TGCAGCGCCGGACAGAAGAACACTGAAGCTTTCTTT. Protein: CSAGQKNTEAFF. The entire variable domain, with the rest obtained from reference TRBV29-1 and TRBJ1-1, is as follows: SAVISQKPSRDICQRGTSLTIQCQVDSQVTMMFWYRQQPGQSLTLIATANQGSEATYESGFVIDKFPISRPNLTFSTLTVSNMSPEDSSIYLCSAGQKNTEAFFGQGTRLTVV.

The DNA for the CDR3 is TGTGCCAGCAGCTTAGCCACGGGGAGTCAGCCCCAGCATTTT. Its translation is CASSLATGSQPQHF. The chain carries TRBV7-2 and TRBJ1-5; unclear D gene. The V and J ends lost 0 bases and 6 bases respectively, with 9 bases between them. This CDR3 comprises 14 residues. Germline lookup yields CDR1 SGHTA and CDR2 FQGNSA.

As DNA, the CDR3 is TGTGCCAGCAGTCACGAAAGGGGGAGCAATCAGCCCCAGCATTTT. Its translation is CASSHERGSNQPQHF. The chain carries TRBV27 and TRBJ1-5, with D possibly TRBD1 on 6 matching bases. The CDR3 sequence is 15 residues long. Germline V CDR1 and CDR2: MNHEY, SMNVEV (reference sequence). Between the trimmed V and J ends, which lost 5 bases and 1 base, there was a span of 12 bases.

The chain is built from TRBV6-2 or TRBV6-3 and TRBJ2-2; 10 positions match TRBD2. V was pared by 6 bases and J by 4 bases, with 8 bases of the junction left unmatched. This CDR3 has 16 residues. The germline V gene has CDR1 MNHEY and CDR2 SVGEGT. DNA of the CDR3: TGTGCCAGCAGCGAACCTAGCGGGAGCCGCACCGGGGAGCTGTTTTTT. Translated, it gives CASSEPSGSRTGELFF.

V is TRBV12-3 or TRBV12-4 and J is TRBJ2-3, with D unclear. The CDR3 extends over 13 amino acids. V was clipped by 7 bases and J by 6 bases, with 14 bases between them. CDR3 amino acids: CASNLGLGDTQYF. CDR3 nucleotide sequence: TGTGCCAGCAACCTAGGCCTGGGGGATACGCAGTATTTT.